A single sample is the source of the 9 T cell receptor beta chains below, sequenced in a study of T cell responses to AZD1222 COVID-19 vaccine. Data came from immunoSEQ multiplex PCR; TCRdb stores just in-frame clones and leaves some out. This table holds over 90,000 clones, 85% to 90% found once. The specimen was peripheral blood, collected on day 0 of AZD1222 vaccination. The receptors originated from an adult in good health.

The chain links TRBV9 to TRBJ1-4; 11 bases fit TRBD1. V lost 5 bases, J lost 2 bases, and 8 bases stayed unmatched. The germline V gene encodes CDR1 SGDLS and CDR2 YYNGEE. The length of the CDR3 is 17 residues. In DNA form, the CDR3 reads TGTGCCAGCAGTCCTGGACAGGGGGCGCAGACTAATGAAAAACTGTTTTTT. The encoded protein is CASSPGQGAQTNEKLFF.

The V and J genes are TRBV7-9 and TRBJ1-6, with a possible D match to TRBD1 (6 bases). The ends were cut back, 4 bases at V and 5 bases at J, with 9 bases in the middle. The germline gives CDR1 SEHNR, CDR2 FQNEAQ (reference sequence). The CDR3 is 14 residues long. Here the CDR3 DNA reads TGTGCCAGCAGCTGGACAGCTAATAATTCACCCCTCCACTTT. This gives the protein CASSWTANNSPLHF.

The chain uses TRBV29-1 and TRBJ2-3; 7 nucleotides agree with TRBD2. This CDR3 spans 14 amino acids. V lost 5 bases, J lost 5 bases, and 10 bases stayed unmatched. The germline V gene has CDR1 SQVTM and CDR2 ANQGSEA. The DNA for the CDR3 is TGCAGCGTTCAAAGCATGGGGGGGAGAGATACGCAGTATTTT. The encoded protein is CSVQSMGGRDTQYF.

This clone occurred once. Mismatch with germline at one junction end may stem from a read error. The chain is built from TRBV7-7 and TRBJ2-3; 9 positions match TRBD2. The CDR3 totals 16 residues. Looked up from germline, CDR1 is SSHAT and CDR2 is FNYEAQ (reference sequence). CDR3 DNA: TGTGCTAGCAGCTTAGGGACTAGCAGTAGCACAGATACGCAGTATTTT. Translating it yields CASSLGTSSSTDTQYF.

The genes are TRBV5-4 and TRBJ2-7; 10 positions agree with TRBD1. The junction had 4 bases not matched to a gene; V was cut back by 1 base and J by 3 bases. This CDR3 is built from 15 residues. Germline CDR1 is SGHNT and CDR2 is YYREEE (reference sequence). In nucleotides, the CDR3 is TGTGCCAGCAGCTTGTCCCGGGACAGGGGCTACGAGCAGTACTTC. It specifies CASSLSRDRGYEQYF.

The V call is TRBV6-6, the J call TRBJ1-5; D gene ambiguous. CDR3 size: 16 residues. With 2 bases removed from V and 2 bases from J, the gap between germline ends came to 13 bases. Germline V gene sequence: CDR1 MNHNY, CDR2 SVGAGI (reference sequence). As DNA, the CDR3 is TGTGCCAGCAGTTACGGGAAGGGTCTGGGCAATCAGCCCCAGCATTTT. Encoded protein: CASSYGKGLGNQPQHF.

V gene TRBV27 combines with J gene TRBJ2-2, with D possibly TRBD2 on 5 matching bases. This CDR3 is 14 amino acids long. The germline V gene has CDR1 MNHEY and CDR2 SMNVEV (reference sequence). V lost 6 bases to trimming and J lost 5 bases, with 13 bases between them. CDR3 DNA sequence: TGTGCCAGCAGCTCAGGAGGACGTACCGGGGAGCTGTTTTTT. Encoded protein: CASSSGGRTGELFF.

The genes are TRBV23-1 and TRBJ1-3; no definite D call. TRBV23-1 is given ORF status, its function remaining uncertain. The V end lost 0 bases, the J end lost 0 bases, and 6 bases lay between the germline ends. The CDR3 loop spans 15 amino acids. CDR3 in amino acids: CASSQSTISGNTIYF. As DNA, the CDR3 is TGCGCCAGCAGTCAATCAACCATCTCTGGAAACACCATATATTTT.

The chain joins TRBV5-1 to TRBJ1-6, with D possibly matching TRBD1 (5 bases). The germline CDR1 and CDR2 sequences are SGHRS and YFSETQ. Trimming removed 5 bases at V and 10 bases at J, with 19 bases between. This CDR3 is 15 amino acids long. The chain's CDR3 is CASRAGEFRGSPLHF. In DNA, the CDR3 is TGCGCCAGCAGAGCCGGGGAGTTTAGGGGATCACCCCTCCACTTT.